This paragraph reports one TCR beta chain. Assay used: immunoSEQ multiplex PCR; TCRdb lists only in-frame clones, some missing. The table includes about 210,000 clones, approximately 90% detected once. Germline lookup yields CDR1 MNHEY and CDR2 SVGEGT. The J segment lost 7 bases and the V segment lost 2 bases, leaving 6 bases of the junction unmatched. This CDR3 region has 17 residues. The sample belongs to a study of blood T cell repertoires in COVID-19. Background on the study: PBMCs, B-cell-depleted T cells, or T cells provided the cDNA or gDNA that made up the material.

Sequenced: peripheral blood. This rearrangement joins TRBV6-2 or TRBV6-3 to TRBJ2-2; 14 bases fit TRBD2. The sequence derives from a man aged 60 to 75 who had recovered from COVID-19. The CDR3 sequence: CASSYPWTSGRIGELFF. The DNA of the CDR3 is TGTGCCAGCAGTTACCCGTGGACTAGCGGGAGGATCGGGGAGCTGTTTTTT.